This record covers a single T cell receptor (beta chain). Antigen: not known. This sample is drawn from a study of cytomegalovirus exposure and HLA in healthy donors. Study-level points and caveats: Researchers catalogued 150 or so TCR beta chains as cytomegalovirus-associated.

With 60 Vbeta and 13 Jbeta primers, the PCR was carried out. Profiled with immunoSEQ multiplex PCR; TCRdb holds only in-frame clones, not every one. Of under 300,000 clones listed, 84% were seen once; the top ten hold approximately 2%. Sequenced input: PBMCs. The sequence was obtained from a woman aged 40 to 50 in good health and CMV-seropositive.

CDR3 bases: TGTGCCAGCAGCAGACTAGCGGGAGGCCTAAATGAGCAGTTCTTC. Translation: CASSRLAGGLNEQFF. The V call is TRBV11-2, the J call TRBJ2-1; the match to TRBD2 covers 13 bases. Per germline, CDR1 SGHAT and CDR2 FQNNGV. This CDR3 comprises 15 residues. The junction had 5 bases not matched to a gene; V was cut back by 5 bases and J by 7 bases.